This T cell receptor beta chain was recorded in a study of T cell repertoires and HLA-DP antigens. Germline V gene data show CDR1 as LNHNV and CDR2 as YYDKDF (reference sequence). The CDR3 has 12 amino acids. Concerning this clone itself: What it binds is not known. A read error may produce the germline difference seen at one junction end.

TCRdb's table, derived via immunoSEQ multiplex PCR, lists solely in-frame clones and lacks some. The table has roughly 120,000 clones, around 93% seen once. The sequenced material came from CD4+ T cells from PBMCs. This TCR came from a woman aged 18 to 35 in good health and CMV-seronegative. The chain is built from TRBV15 and TRBJ1-4; 8 bases fit TRBD1. The CDR3 loop is CATSRPGQDHIF. The CDR3 region has the DNA TGTGCCACCAGCAGACCGGGACAGGACCATATTTTT.